The 12 T cell receptor beta chains listed next were all sequenced from one sample in a study of blood T cell repertoires in COVID-19. Sequenced by immunoSEQ multiplex PCR; TCRdb stores in-frame clones only, minus some. The sample records around 230,000 clones, almost 85% being singletons. Sequencing was carried out using peripheral blood. Receptors were obtained from a man aged 45-65 years with COVID-19, enrolled during active disease.

The genes are TRBV4-1 and TRBJ2-2, with 7 nucleotides matching TRBD1. V was clipped by 0 bases and J by 8 bases; unmatched bases: 9. This CDR3 is built from 16 residues. Germline-derived CDR1 and CDR2 are MGHRA and YSYEKL. This CDR3 reads CASSQEWAGGSGELFF. The CDR3 DNA sequence: TGCGCCAGCAGCCAAGAATGGGCAGGGGGAAGTGGGGAGCTGTTTTTT.

The rearrangement uses TRBV6-5 and TRBJ2-5; TRBD1 aligns across 9 bases. CDR3 length: 15 amino acids. V shed 2 bases, J shed 2 bases, and the junction held 3 bases outside the gene matches. Germline CDR1 MNHEY, CDR2 SVGAGI. The CDR3 sequence: CASSYAGQGQETQYF. The CDR3 DNA follows: TGTGCCAGCAGTTACGCGGGACAGGGTCAAGAGACCCAGTACTTC.

This chain links TRBV18 with TRBJ2-5, with TRBD1 identical over 7 bases. V dropped 6 bases and J dropped 5; count of bases not matched to a gene: 9. The CDR3 totals 14 residues. CDR1 and CDR2 from the germline V gene are KGHSH and LQKENI. The CDR3: CASSWDRSSETQYF. The CDR3 DNA follows: TGTGCCAGCTCCTGGGACAGATCTTCGGAGACCCAGTACTTC.

The genes are TRBV10-3 and TRBJ2-1; D unresolved. The CDR3 extends over 13 amino acids. The germline CDR1 and CDR2 sequences are ENHRY and SYGVKD. Trimming left V 3 bases short and J 5 bases short, with 8 bases between. The CDR3 DNA follows: TGTGCCATCAGTGAAGTCAGAAACAATGAGCAGTTCTTC. This translates into CAISEVRNNEQFF.

The chain carries TRBV6-1 and TRBJ1-1; the D gene is possibly TRBD1 (6 bases). The CDR3 length is 17 residues. Germline values: CDR1 MNHNS, CDR2 SASEGT. V lost 3 bases to trimming and J lost 5 bases, with 22 bases between them. CDR3 coding DNA: TGTGCCAGCAGTGACCCCCTGACAGGAGCGCAAAGGACTGAAGCTTTCTTT. Translated: CASSDPLTGAQRTEAFF.

The V call is TRBV5-8, the J call TRBJ1-6; D perhaps matches TRBD1 (5 bases). The germline gives CDR1 SGHTS, CDR2 YDEGEE. V lost 1 base, J lost 4 bases, and 12 bases lay in between. The CDR3 contains 16 residues. CDR3 DNA: TGTGCCAGCAGCTTGAACAGGTTCACTTATAATTCACCCCTCCACTTT. The encoded protein is CASSLNRFTYNSPLHF.

The chain recombines TRBV11-3 with TRBJ2-3; D remains ambiguous. Looked up from germline, CDR1 is SGHNT and CDR2 is YENEEA. Trimming cost V 4 bases and J 6 bases, with 11 bases left between them. The CDR3 spans 13 residues. This CDR3 is CASSSLGGDTQYF. The CDR3 DNA is TGTGCCAGCAGCTCCCTAGGTGGGGATACGCAGTATTTT. Supplemented by reference TRBV11-3 and TRBJ2-3, the full variable domain reads EAGVVQSPRYKIIEKKQPVAFWCNPISGHNTLYWYLQNLGQGPELLIRYENEEAVDDSQLPKDRFSAERLKGVDSTLKIQPAELGDSAVYLCASSSLGGDTQYFGPGTRLTVL.

The chain combines TRBV7-3 with TRBJ2-5, with 11 bases aligning to TRBD1. The CDR3 runs to 16 residues. Germline V gene data show CDR1 as SGHTA and CDR2 as FQGTGA. The J segment lost 3 bases and the V segment lost 3 bases, leaving 6 bases of the junction unmatched. CDR3 region: CASSLTGTGGEETQYF. As DNA, the CDR3 is TGTGCCAGCAGCTTGACCGGGACAGGGGGTGAAGAGACCCAGTACTTC. Filled out from reference TRBV7-3 and TRBJ2-5, the complete variable domain reads GAGVSQTPSNKVTEKGKYVELRCDPISGHTALYWYRQSLGQGPEFLIYFQGTGAADDSGLPNDRFFAVRPEGSVSTLKIQRTERGDSAVYLCASSLTGTGGEETQYFGPGTRLLVL.

V gene TRBV2 combines with J gene TRBJ1-1, with no clear D. Trimming left V 7 bases short and J 1 base short, with 10 bases between. Germline V CDR1 and CDR2: SNHLY, FYNNEI. The CDR3 loop spans 13 amino acids. In nucleotides, the CDR3 is TGTGCCAGCACACGCGGGGAGAACACTGAAGCTTTCTTT. Translating it yields CASTRGENTEAFF.

The chain couples TRBV9 to TRBJ1-6; unclear D gene. Between the trimmed V and J ends, which lost 0 bases and 15 bases, there was a span of 19 bases. From germline, CDR1 is SGDLS and CDR2 YYNGEE. The CDR3 loop spans 15 amino acids. The CDR3 loop reads CASSVDSSVGRHLHF. DNA for the CDR3: TGTGCCAGCAGCGTAGACTCCAGCGTCGGTCGTCACCTCCACTTT.

The chain employs TRBV27 and TRBJ2-7; possible D gene TRBD2, 6 bases. The germline gives CDR1 MNHEY, CDR2 SMNVEV (reference sequence). V gave up 5 bases and J gave up 5 bases, with 13 bases separating them. The CDR3 is 13 residues long. DNA for the CDR3: TGTGCCAGCAGTCAGGGACTCGGGAACGAGCAGTACTTC. Residues: CASSQGLGNEQYF.

J is TRBJ1-5 and V is TRBV6-5; D is ambiguous. Germline-derived CDR1 and CDR2 are MNHEY and SVGAGI. Trimming shortened V by 7 bases and J by 6 bases, and 19 bases separated the two germline ends. CDR3 length: 15 residues. DNA for the CDR3: TGTGCCAGCATTAAGACTCTAGCGGCCGGTCAGCCCCAGCATTTT. This codes for CASIKTLAAGQPQHF.